This T cell receptor beta chain was documented in a study of blood T cell repertoires in COVID-19. Study information: PBMCs, B-cell-depleted T cells, or T cells were the source of the cDNA or gDNA that made up the material.

Patients from Seattle were sampled longitudinally, starting during active infection. The CDR3 is made up of 13 amino acids. CDR1 and CDR2 from the germline V gene are MGHDK and SYGVNS. Deletions cut 4 bases from V and 10 bases from J, with 11 bases between. Here immunoSEQ multiplex PCR was the method, and the copy in TCRdb shows in-frame clones only, minus some. This sample has under 250,000 clones, with about nine tenths found just once. The chain couples TRBV25-1 to TRBJ1-6, with D perhaps matching TRBD1 (5 bases). Sequencing was performed on peripheral blood. This receptor was identified in a man aged 50 to 59 with COVID-19, enrolled during active disease. Written as DNA, the CDR3 is TGTGCCAGCAGTGCCCAGGGTTACTCACCCCTCCACTTT. Its translation is CASSAQGYSPLHF.